This T cell receptor (beta chain) was profiled in a study of PD-1 blockade in classical Hodgkin lymphoma. Study overall: Administration of nivolumab to patients was at 3 mg/kg intravenously every 2 weeks. Findings and caveats of the study: Reports indicated that newly diagnosed patients had lower baseline TCR diversity than healthy donors did. Baseline diversity resembling that of newly diagnosed patients was seen in complete responders.

Every patient had relapsed following autologous stem cell transplantation, and cohorts differed in brentuximab vedotin exposure. About this clone itself: As yet, its antigen is unknown.

TCRdb's table, derived via immunoSEQ multiplex PCR, lists solely in-frame clones and lacks some. The repertoire consists of about 100,000 clones, with roughly nine tenths occurring once and the leading ten covering roughly 21%. The receptor was isolated from a human donor with classical Hodgkin lymphoma. The source was peripheral blood mononuclear cells (PBMCs), collected before the second cycle of nivolumab.

CDR3 in DNA: TGTGCCAGCAGCTTGGTATTGGGGGACTACGAGCAGTACTTC. Protein sequence: CASSLVLGDYEQYF. The rearrangement joins TRBV5-4 to TRBJ2-7; D possibly uses TRBD1 or TRBD2 (5 bases each). The CDR3 has 14 residues. Germline values: CDR1 SGHNT, CDR2 YYREEE (reference sequence). Trimming shortened V by 0 bases and J by 3 bases, and 10 bases separated the two germline ends.